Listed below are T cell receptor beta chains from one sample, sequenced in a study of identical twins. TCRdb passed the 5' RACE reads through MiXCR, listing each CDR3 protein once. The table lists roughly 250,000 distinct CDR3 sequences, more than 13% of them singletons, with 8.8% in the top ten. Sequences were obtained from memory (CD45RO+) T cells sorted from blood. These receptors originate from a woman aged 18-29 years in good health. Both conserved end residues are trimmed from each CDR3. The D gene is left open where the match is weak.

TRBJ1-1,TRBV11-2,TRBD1,ASSLGDSVAF
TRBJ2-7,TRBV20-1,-,SARRLAYEQY
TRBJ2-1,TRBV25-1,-,ASSEFRADSYNEQF
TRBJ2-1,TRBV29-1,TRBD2,SVEGLAGHEQF
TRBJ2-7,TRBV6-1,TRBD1,ASGGQGIKEQY
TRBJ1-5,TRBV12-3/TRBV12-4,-,ASSHNPGVSNQPQH
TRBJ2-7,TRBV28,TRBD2,ASSSPSGPYEQY
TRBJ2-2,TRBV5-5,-,AISFGVLTGELF
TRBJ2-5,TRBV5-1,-,ASSFLERYTQY
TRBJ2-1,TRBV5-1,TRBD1,ASSATGQGISEQF
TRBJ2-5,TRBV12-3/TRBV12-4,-,ASSLVRKETQY
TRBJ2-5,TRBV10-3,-,AITPRQGETQY